The clone carrying this TCR beta chain was picked up a small number of times. Its antigen remains unidentified. These data are taken from a study of post-analysis software for immune sequencing data. Study-level points and caveats: Patients carried 4 or 5 TRBV segments more frequently than controls did, and TRBV5-6, TRBV5-1 and TRBV20-1 were among them. The normalized Chao1 diversity of multiple sclerosis patients was significantly lower than that of controls.

Carried by the TCR beta cDNA libraries were unique molecular identifiers. Using its own MiXCR run on the PCR reads, TCRdb lists one record per CDR3 protein. Here the sample spans about 460,000 distinct CDR3 sequences, under 55% being singletons. The germline CDR1 and CDR2 sequences are DFQATT and SNEGSKA (reference sequence). The CDR3 is 15 residues long. The chain carries TRBV20-1 and TRBJ2-5, with TRBD2 identical over 14 bases. The J call may be faulty, since TRBJ2-7 better matches the DNA end. The TCR comes from a girl under 18 with multiple sclerosis. Specimen: blood. CDR3 in DNA: TGCAGTGCCATCCCCGGGACTAGCGGGAGAGGCGAGCAGTACTTC. Protein product: CSAIPGTSGRGEQYF.